The following is a TCR beta chain sequence with its context. Its antigen is as yet unknown. A much bigger clone sits one base away, suggesting this may be a read error. Germline V gene sequence: CDR1 LNHDA, CDR2 SQIVND (reference sequence). The V and J ends lost 5 bases and 7 bases respectively, with 11 bases between them. This CDR3 region has 13 residues. The data were taken from a study of cytotoxic CD8 clonotypes in ibrutinib-treated CLL. In the study overall: Response samples came after a median 12 months of treatment, range 6 to 36. General study points: T-cell clonality at baseline went above that of age-matched healthy donors and rose and fell with circulating CD8+ T-cell counts.

Generated by immunoSEQ multiplex PCR, the TCRdb table keeps only in-frame clones and is missing some. The sample shows just over 35,000 clones, over 70% of them seen only once. The chain employs TRBV19 and TRBJ1-4; no clear D gene. The material was PBMCs, obtained at disease progression, from a patient treated with ibrutinib. This clonotype was obtained from a human donor with chronic lymphocytic leukemia. The CDR3 region is CASSRSAPEKLFF. CDR3 coding DNA: TGTGCCAGTAGTCGCTCGGCCCCTGAAAAACTGTTTTTT.